The sequence of this TCR beta chain was determined in a study of T cell responses to AZD1222 COVID-19 vaccine. This CDR3 region has 15 residues. The junction had 5 bases not matched to a gene; V was cut back by 4 bases and J by 0 bases. Per the germline V gene, CDR1 is MGHRA and CDR2 is YSYEKL. In this sample, this clone turned up once. Sequenced by immunoSEQ multiplex PCR; TCRdb stores in-frame clones only, minus some. Here the sample spans more than 110,000 clones, around nine tenths being singletons. This TCR was recovered from an adult in good health. The gene calls are TRBV4-1 and TRBJ2-7; 8 bases are a match to TRBD1. The sample in question was peripheral blood, obtained on day 0 of AZD1222 vaccination. CDR3 DNA: TGCGCCAGCAGCCGATCAGGGGGCCCCTCCTACGAGCAGTACTTC. This translates into CASSRSGGPSYEQYF.